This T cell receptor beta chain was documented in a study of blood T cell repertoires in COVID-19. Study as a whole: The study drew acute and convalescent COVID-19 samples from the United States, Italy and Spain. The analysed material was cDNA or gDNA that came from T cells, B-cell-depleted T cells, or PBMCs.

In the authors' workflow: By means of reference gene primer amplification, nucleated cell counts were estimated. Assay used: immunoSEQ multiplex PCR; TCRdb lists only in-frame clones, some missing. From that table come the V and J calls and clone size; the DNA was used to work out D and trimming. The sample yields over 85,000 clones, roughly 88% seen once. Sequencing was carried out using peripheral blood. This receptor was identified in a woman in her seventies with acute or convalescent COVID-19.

CDR3 amino acids: CASSSQGAGGYTF. As DNA, the CDR3 is TGTGCCAGCAGTTCCCAGGGGGCAGGTGGCTACACCTTC. The chain employs TRBV28 and TRBJ1-2, with 8 bases lining up with TRBD1. CDR1 is MDHEN and CDR2 is SYDVKM in the germline V gene. The CDR3 runs to 13 residues. J gave up 7 bases and V 4 bases, and 5 bases lay outside the gene matches.